These T cell receptor beta chains were read from a single sample in a study of CD8+ T cells in alopecia areata. Data came from immunoSEQ multiplex PCR; TCRdb stores just in-frame clones and leaves some out. In the table there are 80,000 to 100,000 clones, roughly 46% of which are singletons. The sequenced sample was CD8+ T cells sorted from blood, obtained at week 24, from a patient treated with tofacitinib. The receptor source for this set is a human donor with alopecia areata. Each CDR3 is given with its conserved first and last residue. Fields, in order: J gene, clone size, D gene, V gene, CDR3 DNA, CDR3 protein. D genes are given only for firm matches. Where a row states a size, it is once, few, many or the class of an expanded clone; other rows omit it.

j_gene: TRBJ2-7; abundance: few; d_gene: TRBD2; v_gene: TRBV27; CDR3nt: TGTGCCAGCAGTCTTAGCGGGAGGGGGTACGAGCAGTACTTC; CDR3aa: CASSLSGRGYEQYF
j_gene: TRBJ2-2; abundance: -; d_gene: TRBD2; v_gene: TRBV7-9; CDR3nt: TGTGCCAGCAGAGCGGGAGGGGACGCCGGGGAGCTGTTTTTT; CDR3aa: CASRAGGDAGELFF
j_gene: TRBJ1-4; abundance: -; d_gene: TRBD1; v_gene: TRBV30; CDR3nt: TGTGCCTCGACAGGGAACCGGGAGGAACTGTTTTTT; CDR3aa: CASTGNREELFF
j_gene: TRBJ2-7; abundance: few; d_gene: TRBD1; v_gene: TRBV30; CDR3nt: TGTGCCTGGAGTGCCTCCGGGACAGCCCAGTACTTC; CDR3aa: CAWSASGTAQYF
j_gene: TRBJ2-4; abundance: few; d_gene: -; v_gene: TRBV29-1; CDR3nt: TGCAGCGTTGAGGACAGTGCGTCCATTCAGTACTTC; CDR3aa: CSVEDSASIQYF
j_gene: TRBJ2-5; abundance: -; d_gene: TRBD2; v_gene: TRBV7-9; CDR3nt: TGTGCCACCCACCCGACTAGCGGGAGGCCCCTCCAAGAGACCCAGTACTTC; CDR3aa: CATHPTSGRPLQETQYF
j_gene: TRBJ1-4; abundance: -; d_gene: -; v_gene: TRBV7-9; CDR3nt: TGTGCCAGCAGCTTGGGGGGTTTGGAAAAACTGTTTTTT; CDR3aa: CASSLGGLEKLFF
j_gene: TRBJ2-1; abundance: -; d_gene: -; v_gene: TRBV30; CDR3nt: TGTGCCTGGAGTCAGAGTCTTAGCTCCTACAATGAGCAGTTCTTC; CDR3aa: CAWSQSLSSYNEQFF
j_gene: TRBJ2-1; abundance: -; d_gene: -; v_gene: TRBV6-5; CDR3nt: TGTGCCAGCAGTTTGGTCGGGAGAGGGAATGAGCAGTTCTTC; CDR3aa: CASSLVGRGNEQFF
j_gene: TRBJ2-6; abundance: -; d_gene: TRBD1; v_gene: TRBV9; CDR3nt: TGTGCCAGCAGCGGTTTCGGGACAGGGAGGAGAGCTGGGGCCAACGTCCTGACTTTC; CDR3aa: CASSGFGTGRRAGANVLTF
j_gene: TRBJ1-1; abundance: -; d_gene: TRBD1; v_gene: TRBV19; CDR3nt: TGTGCCAGCCATAGGGGGGCAGGGGGTTATACTGAAGCTTTCTTT; CDR3aa: CASHRGAGGYTEAFF
j_gene: TRBJ2-2; abundance: -; d_gene: -; v_gene: TRBV6-6; CDR3nt: TGTGCCAGTACTCGGGCTACCCCGGAGGGGGAGCTGTTTTTT; CDR3aa: CASTRATPEGELFF
j_gene: TRBJ1-1; abundance: -; d_gene: -; v_gene: TRBV19; CDR3nt: TGTGCCACTACCCAGGTTAATAGGGGGACTGAAGCTTTCTTT; CDR3aa: CATTQVNRGTEAFF
j_gene: TRBJ2-7; abundance: few; d_gene: -; v_gene: TRBV27; CDR3nt: TGTGCCAGCAGTATAACAGGGATAGCCTACGAGCAGTACTTC; CDR3aa: CASSITGIAYEQYF
j_gene: TRBJ1-2; abundance: -; d_gene: -; v_gene: TRBV19; CDR3nt: TGTGCCAGTAGTATAATTTCCAGCGACTATGGCTACACCTTC; CDR3aa: CASSIISSDYGYTF
j_gene: TRBJ2-3; abundance: -; d_gene: TRBD2; v_gene: TRBV9; CDR3nt: TGTGCCAGCAGCGTAGGCCCTCTAGCGGGAGAGACAGATACGCAGTATTTT; CDR3aa: CASSVGPLAGETDTQYF
j_gene: TRBJ2-7; abundance: many; d_gene: -; v_gene: TRBV28; CDR3nt: TGTGCCAGCAGTTACAGCACTCCCTACGAGCAGTACTTC; CDR3aa: CASSYSTPYEQYF
j_gene: TRBJ2-1; abundance: -; d_gene: -; v_gene: TRBV11-2; CDR3nt: TGTGCCAGCATCCTCCTAGCGAACTCCTACAATGAGCAGTTCTTC; CDR3aa: CASILLANSYNEQFF
j_gene: TRBJ2-1; abundance: -; d_gene: -; v_gene: TRBV7-6; CDR3nt: TGTGCCAGCAGCTTGCCCTACAATGAGCAGTTCTTC; CDR3aa: CASSLPYNEQFF
j_gene: TRBJ1-1; abundance: -; d_gene: -; v_gene: TRBV5-1; CDR3nt: TGCGCCAGCAGCTTAGGACGGACGAACACTGAAGCTTTCTTT; CDR3aa: CASSLGRTNTEAFF
j_gene: TRBJ2-3; abundance: once; d_gene: TRBD1; v_gene: TRBV6-1; CDR3nt: TGTGCCAGCACCGGACAGGGGGGCGATACGCAGTATTTT; CDR3aa: CASTGQGGDTQYF
j_gene: TRBJ2-7; abundance: -; d_gene: TRBD2; v_gene: TRBV7-2; CDR3nt: TGTGCCAGCAGCCCGCGCGGACTAGCGGGAGGTCGGGTCTACGAGCAGTACTTC; CDR3aa: CASSPRGLAGGRVYEQYF